Below, 17 T cell receptor beta chains from the same sample are listed, as sequenced in a study of CD8+CD57+ T cells in acquired aplastic anemia. Researchers used genomic DNA as the template to profile TCR beta VDJ and CDR3. TCRdb re-called the reads with MiXCR, one entry per CDR3 protein. This sample yields some 220,000 distinct CDR3 sequences, of which 30% to 40% are seen a single time; 1% to 1.3% belongs to the top ten. Sequenced material: sorted CD4+, CD8+, or CD8+CD57+ T cells (not recorded which) from PBMCs. The receptors here all came from a human donor in good health, serving as a control.

This clonotype was seen at least ten times. The V and J genes are TRBV12-5 and TRBJ1-6; 7 nucleotides agree with TRBD1. Germline V gene sequence: CDR1 LGHNT, CDR2 FRNRAP. This CDR3 comprises 16 residues. After removal of 3 bases from V and 3 bases from J, the junction contained 5 bases not matched to a gene. CDR3 sequence (DNA): TGTGCTAGTGGTTTCGAACAGGGGCGCTATAATTCACCCCTCCACTTT. It codes for CASGFEQGRYNSPLHF.

This clonotype appeared many times. The CDR3 protein is CASSFGRGLREQYF. CDR3 nucleotides: TGTGCCAGCAGCTTCGGACGGGGACTAAGGGAGCAGTACTTC. The chain links TRBV7-2 to TRBJ2-7, with 7 bases matching TRBD2. Germline CDR1 is SGHTA and CDR2 is FQGNSA. The CDR3 runs to 14 residues. Unmatched junction bases numbered 9, after V lost 3 bases and J lost 7 bases.

This clonotype was seen many times. The chain joins TRBV20-1 to TRBJ1-4; 8 bases agree with TRBD1. The ends lost 6 bases at V and 8 bases at J; junction bases unmatched: 11. The CDR3 has 14 residues. Germline V CDR1 and CDR2: DFQATT, SNEGSKA (reference sequence). The CDR3: CSAVRGQGEEKLFF. The CDR3 nucleotides read TGCAGTGCCGTTAGAGGACAGGGAGAGGAAAAACTGTTTTTT.

With respect to this clonotype: A clone one base away is much larger, so this may be a read error. V usage is TRBV20-1 and J usage is TRBJ2-7; 7 positions agree with TRBD2. Looked up from germline, CDR1 is DFQATT and CDR2 is SNEGSKA (reference sequence). J was trimmed by 6 bases and V by 3 bases; bases with no gene match: 11. This CDR3 is 14 amino acids long. The CDR3: CSASVGGLGCEQYF. Written as DNA, the CDR3 is TGCAGTGCTAGCGTGGGGGGGTTGGGCTGCGAGCAGTACTTC.

This clonotype was counted at least ten times. The chain joins TRBV24-1 to TRBJ1-5, with D uncertain. The CDR3 contains 16 residues. Germline V lookup: CDR1 KGHDR, CDR2 SFDVKD. With 2 bases removed from V and 2 bases from J, the gap between germline ends came to 12 bases. As DNA, the CDR3 is TGTGCCACCAGTGATTATCCCGGGCAGGGCAATCAGCCCCAGCATTTT. It is translated as CATSDYPGQGNQPQHF.

This clonotype was found many times. The chain recombines TRBV5-4 with TRBJ2-7; no definite D call. V was clipped by 4 bases and J by 1 base, with 12 bases between them. CDR3 length: 14 amino acids. Per the germline V gene, CDR1 is SGHNT and CDR2 is YYREEE (reference sequence). CDR3 DNA: TGTGCCAGCAGCGCGGCAGAACTATCCTACGAGCAGTACTTC. Protein: CASSAAELSYEQYF.

The chain employs TRBV19 and TRBJ1-2; TRBD1 might be the D (5 bases). The V gene lost 0 bases and the J gene lost 8 bases, with 10 bases spanning the gap. This CDR3 comprises 13 residues. CDR1 is LNHDA and CDR2 is SQIVND in the germline V gene (reference sequence). The CDR3, as DNA: TGTGCCAGTAGTATAGACAGGTGGGACGGCTACACCTTC. Translated: CASSIDRWDGYTF.

In this sample, this clonotype turned up a few times. The chain recombines TRBV5-4 with TRBJ2-3; 7 positions agree with TRBD2. CDR1 is SGHNT and CDR2 is YYREEE in the germline V gene (reference sequence). CDR3 length: 16 residues. After removal of 2 bases from V and 0 bases from J, the junction contained 6 bases not matched to a gene. The CDR3 spells CASSLGLDASTDTQYF. The CDR3 DNA reads TGTGCCAGCAGCTTAGGACTAGACGCTAGCACAGATACGCAGTATTTT.

The chain carries TRBV11-2 and TRBJ1-1; TRBD1 aligns across 9 bases. The trim removed 5 bases at V and 1 base at J, leaving 11 bases unmatched. The germline V gene has CDR1 SGHAT and CDR2 FQNNGV. The CDR3 sequence is 17 residues long. As DNA, the CDR3 is TGTGCCAGCAGCCCACACGGGGGGACAGGGTCGAACACTGAAGCTTTCTTT. Translated, it gives CASSPHGGTGSNTEAFF.

The DNA for the CDR3 is TGTGCCAGCAGCTTATGGACTGCCGAAGCTTTCTTT. Its translation is CASSLWTAEAFF. J is TRBJ1-1 and V is TRBV7-9; D ambiguous. CDR1 is SEHNR, CDR2 FQNEAQ, per germline (reference sequence). V was cut by 2 bases and J by 8 bases, with 9 bases left in between. This CDR3 is built from 12 residues.

There are many counts of this clonotype. The chain has TRBV10-2 and TRBJ1-5, with D hard to call. CDR1 and CDR2 from the germline V gene are WSHSY and SAAADI. V shed 3 bases and J shed 4 bases, with 10 bases lying between them. The CDR3 is made up of 14 amino acids. The CDR3 loop reads CASSDPGTNQPQHF. CDR3 nucleotide sequence: TGCGCCAGCAGTGACCCGGGAACAAATCAGCCCCAGCATTTT.

This clonotype is classed as medium-sized. This chain uses TRBV7-9 with TRBJ1-1; D uncertain. The germline CDR1 and CDR2 sequences are SEHNR and FQNEAQ (reference sequence). The length of the CDR3 is 11 residues. Trimming cost V 5 bases and J 2 bases, with 3 bases left between them. CDR3 sequence: CASSLNTEAFF. The CDR3 DNA reads as TGTGCCAGCAGCCTCAACACTGAAGCTTTCTTT.

The chain is built from TRBV11-1 and TRBJ1-2; TRBD1 matches at 8 bases. With 1 base clipped from V and 4 bases from J, the junction kept 11 bases outside the gene matches. CDR3 length: 17 residues. Germline V gene sequence: CDR1 SGHAT, CDR2 FQDESV (reference sequence). The CDR3 loop is CASSLVVSAGGPYGYTF. DNA for the CDR3: TGTGCCAGCAGCTTAGTTGTATCGGCAGGGGGCCCCTATGGCTACACCTTC.

This clonotype was counted many times. J is TRBJ2-3 and V is TRBV24-1; 9 positions agree with TRBD2. The germline gives CDR1 KGHDR, CDR2 SFDVKD. The length of the CDR3 is 15 residues. Trimming removed 3 bases from V and 4 bases from J; junction bases left unmatched: 4. CDR3 DNA sequence: TGTGCCACCAGTGATAGCGGGGGGCCACCAGATACGCAGTATTTT. This encodes CATSDSGGPPDTQYF.

The chain carries TRBV12-5 and TRBJ2-7; D is tentatively TRBD1 or TRBD2 (5 bases each). Germline values: CDR1 LGHNT, CDR2 FRNRAP. The CDR3 runs to 15 residues. V dropped 5 bases and J dropped 9 bases, with 23 bases sitting between them. The CDR3, as DNA: TGTGCTAGTGGTCTCGAATGGGACCAGACCTATAGGCAGTACTTC. Protein: CASGLEWDQTYRQYF.

This clonotype was seen a single time. Being one base from a much bigger clone, this may be a read error. As DNA, the CDR3 is TGCAGTGCTCCGCCGGCCGAAGGCCCTGGAAACACCATATATTTT. It is translated as CSAPPAEGPGNTIYF. This chain connects TRBV20-1 to TRBJ1-3, with unresolved D. There are 15 residues in the CDR3. Trimming took 5 bases from V and 2 from J, leaving 16 bases between them. Germline values: CDR1 DFQATT, CDR2 SNEGSKA (reference sequence).

This clonotype was detected ten times or more. The chain combines TRBV7-9 with TRBJ1-4, with TRBD1 matching over 7 bases. The CDR3 contains 15 residues. The germline V gene encodes CDR1 SEHNR and CDR2 FQNEAQ (reference sequence). V was clipped by 3 bases and J by 8 bases; unmatched bases: 9. Written as DNA, the CDR3 is TGTGCCAGCAGCTTTAGGGGACAGCCTTTAGAAAAACTGTTTTTT. This encodes CASSFRGQPLEKLFF.